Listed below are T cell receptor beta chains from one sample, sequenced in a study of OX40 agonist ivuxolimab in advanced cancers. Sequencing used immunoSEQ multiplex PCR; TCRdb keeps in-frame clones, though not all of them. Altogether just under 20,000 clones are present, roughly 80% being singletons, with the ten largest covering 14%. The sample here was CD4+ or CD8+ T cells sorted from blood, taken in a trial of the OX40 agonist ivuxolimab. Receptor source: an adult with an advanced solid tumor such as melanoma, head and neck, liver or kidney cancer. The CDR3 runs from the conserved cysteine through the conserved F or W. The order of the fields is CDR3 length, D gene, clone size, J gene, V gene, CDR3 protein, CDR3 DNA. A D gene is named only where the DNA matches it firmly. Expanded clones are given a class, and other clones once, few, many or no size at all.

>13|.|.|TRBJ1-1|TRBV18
CASSQELNTEAFF
TGTGCCAGCTCACAAGAGCTGAACACTGAAGCTTTCTTT
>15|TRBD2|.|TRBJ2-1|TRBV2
CASSEAGLANNEQFF
TGTGCCAGCAGTGAAGCGGGACTAGCGAACAATGAGCAGTTCTTC
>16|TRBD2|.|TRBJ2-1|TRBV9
CASSVLAGGGYNEQFF
TGTGCCAGCAGCGTTCTAGCGGGAGGTGGCTACAATGAGCAGTTCTTC
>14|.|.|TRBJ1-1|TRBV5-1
CASSFEGMNTEAFF
TGCGCCAGCAGCTTTGAGGGGATGAACACTGAAGCTTTCTTT
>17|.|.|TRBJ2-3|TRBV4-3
CASSQDGLSASTDTQYF
TGCGCCAGCAGCCAAGATGGTCTCTCAGCTAGCACAGATACGCAGTATTTT
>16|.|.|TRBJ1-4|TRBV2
CASIGRGSTPGEKLFF
TGTGCCAGCATTGGAAGGGGATCTACTCCGGGTGAAAAACTGTTTTTT
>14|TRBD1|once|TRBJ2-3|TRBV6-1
CASRQGAGTDTQYF
TGTGCCAGCCGACAGGGGGCGGGCACAGATACGCAGTATTTT
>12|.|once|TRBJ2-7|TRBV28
CASSLGTYEQYF
TGTGCCAGCAGTTTAGGTACCTACGAGCAGTACTTC
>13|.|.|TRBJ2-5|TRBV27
CASRIQEKETQYF
TGTGCCAGCAGAATACAGGAGAAAGAGACCCAGTACTTC
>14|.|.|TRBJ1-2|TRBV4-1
CASSQVQGHYGYTF
TGCGCCAGCAGCCAAGTCCAGGGGCACTATGGCTACACCTTC
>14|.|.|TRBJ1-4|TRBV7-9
CASSLGATNEKLFF
TGTGCCAGCAGCTTGGGAGCAACTAATGAAAAACTGTTTTTT
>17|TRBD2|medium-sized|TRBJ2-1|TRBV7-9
CASSPRTSATSYNEQFF
TGTGCCAGCAGCCCACGGACTAGCGCGACATCCTACAATGAGCAGTTCTTC
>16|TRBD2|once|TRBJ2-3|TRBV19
CASSLLPAGFTDTQYF
TGTGCCAGTAGTCTTTTGCCAGCGGGGTTCACAGATACGCAGTATTTT
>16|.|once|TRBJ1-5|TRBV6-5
CASSYQGADSNQPQHF
TGTGCCAGCAGCTACCAAGGGGCGGATAGCAATCAGCCCCAGCATTTT
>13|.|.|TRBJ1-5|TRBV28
CASRLDETSPQHF
TGTGCCAGCAGGTTGGATGAGACATCGCCCCAGCATTTT
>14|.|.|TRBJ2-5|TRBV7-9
CASTEPRAGETQYF
TGTGCCAGCACCGAGCCCCGGGCGGGAGAGACCCAGTACTTC
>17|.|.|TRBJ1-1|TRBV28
CASSLSVAATKNTEAFF
TGTGCCAGCAGTTTATCGGTGGCGGCGACTAAGAACACTGAAGCTTTCTTT
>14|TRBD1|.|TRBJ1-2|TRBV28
CASRGQGEDYGYTF
TGTGCCAGCAGGGGACAGGGGGAAGACTATGGCTACACCTTC
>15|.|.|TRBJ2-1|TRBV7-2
CASSPLPTASGEQFF
TGTGCCAGCAGCCCCCTTCCGACAGCTTCGGGTGAGCAGTTCTTC
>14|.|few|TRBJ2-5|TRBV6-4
CASSDGTDQETQYF
TGTGCCAGCAGTGACGGCACAGACCAAGAGACCCAGTACTTC
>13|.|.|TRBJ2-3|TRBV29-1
CSVGRRGTDTQYF
TGCAGCGTTGGAAGGCGGGGCACAGATACGCAGTATTTT
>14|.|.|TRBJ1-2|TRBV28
CASSLQGSHYGYTF
TGTGCCAGCAGTTTACAGGGGAGCCATTATGGCTACACCTTC